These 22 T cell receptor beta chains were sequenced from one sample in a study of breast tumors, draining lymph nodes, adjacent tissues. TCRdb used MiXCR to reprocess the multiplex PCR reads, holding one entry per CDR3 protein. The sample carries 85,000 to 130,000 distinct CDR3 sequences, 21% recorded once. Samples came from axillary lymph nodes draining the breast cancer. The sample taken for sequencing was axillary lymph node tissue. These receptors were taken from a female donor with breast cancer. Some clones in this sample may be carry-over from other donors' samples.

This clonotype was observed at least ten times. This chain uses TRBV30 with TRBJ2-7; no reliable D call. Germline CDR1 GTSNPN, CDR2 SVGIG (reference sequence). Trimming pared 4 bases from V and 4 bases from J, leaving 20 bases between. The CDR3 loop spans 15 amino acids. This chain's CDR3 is CAWTPGKGLSYEQYF. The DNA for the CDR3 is TGTGCCTGGACCCCTGGGAAGGGTTTATCGTACGAGCAGTACTTC.

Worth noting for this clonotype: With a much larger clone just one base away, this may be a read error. The CDR3 protein is CASGPLGGAGTQYF. The CDR3 DNA sequence: TGTGCCAGCGGCCCGTTGGGGGGCGCGGGTACGCAGTATTTT. V usage is TRBV14 and J usage is TRBJ2-3, with D possibly called TRBD1 or TRBD2 (6 bases each). Trimming shortened V by 8 bases and J by 8 bases, and 20 bases separated the two germline ends. The CDR3 length is 14 residues. Germline values: CDR1 SGHDN, CDR2 FVKESK. Variable domain in full (rest from reference TRBV14 and TRBJ2-3): EAGVTQFPSHSVIEKGQTVTLRCDPISGHDNLYWYRRVMGKEIKFLLHFVKESKQDESGMPNNRFLAERTGGTYSTLKVQPAELEDSGVYFCASGPLGGAGTQYFGPGTRLTVL.

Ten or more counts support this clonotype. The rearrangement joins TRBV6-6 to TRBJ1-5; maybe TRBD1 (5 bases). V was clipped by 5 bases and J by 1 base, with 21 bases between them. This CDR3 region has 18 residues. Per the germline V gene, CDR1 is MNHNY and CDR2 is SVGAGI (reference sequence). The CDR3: CASSGGQGGTGSNQPQHF. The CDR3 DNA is TGTGCCAGCAGTGGTGGTCAGGGTGGTACGGGGAGCAATCAGCCCCAGCATTTT.

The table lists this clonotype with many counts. In DNA form, the CDR3 reads TGTGCCAGCAGCCCCAGGGACAGGCAGGACGAGCAGTACTTC. Translated, it gives CASSPRDRQDEQYF. This chain connects TRBV7-9 to TRBJ2-7; the match to TRBD1 covers 8 bases. This CDR3 is 14 amino acids long. J gave up 5 bases and V 5 bases, and 8 bases lay outside the gene matches. Germline V gene sequence: CDR1 SEHNR, CDR2 FQNEAQ (reference sequence).

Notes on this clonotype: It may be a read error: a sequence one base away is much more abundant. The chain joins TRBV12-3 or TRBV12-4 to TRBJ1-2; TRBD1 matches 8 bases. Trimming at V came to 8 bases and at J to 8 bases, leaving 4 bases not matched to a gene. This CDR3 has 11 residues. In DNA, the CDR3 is TGTGCCAGCGGTCGGGACAGGGGCTACACCTTC. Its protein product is CASGRDRGYTF.

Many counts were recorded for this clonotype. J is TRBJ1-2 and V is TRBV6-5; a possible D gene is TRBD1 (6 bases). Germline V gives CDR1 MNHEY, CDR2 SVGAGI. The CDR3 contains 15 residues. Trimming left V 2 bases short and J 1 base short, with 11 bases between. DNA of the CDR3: TGTGCCAGCAGTTACAAACAGGGAATTAACTATGGCTACACCTTC. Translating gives CASSYKQGINYGYTF.

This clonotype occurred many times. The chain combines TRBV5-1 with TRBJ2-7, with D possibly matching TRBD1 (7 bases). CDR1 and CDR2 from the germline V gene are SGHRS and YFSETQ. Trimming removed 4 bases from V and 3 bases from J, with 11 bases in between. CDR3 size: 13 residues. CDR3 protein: CASSPQGGYEQYF. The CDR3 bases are TGCGCCAGCAGCCCCCAGGGGGGCTACGAGCAGTACTTC. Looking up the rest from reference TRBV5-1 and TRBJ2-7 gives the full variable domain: KAGVTQTPRYLIKTRGQQVTLSCSPISGHRSVSWYQQTPGQGLQFLFEYFSETQRNKGNFPGRFSGRQFSNSRSEMNVSTLELGDSALYLCASSPQGGYEQYFGPGTRLTVT.

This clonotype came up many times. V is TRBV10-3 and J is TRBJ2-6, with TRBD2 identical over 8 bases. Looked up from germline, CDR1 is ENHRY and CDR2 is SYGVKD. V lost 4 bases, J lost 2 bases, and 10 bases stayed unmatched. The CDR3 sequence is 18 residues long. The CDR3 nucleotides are TGTGCCATCAGTGGGCTCTGGAGCGGGAGTACTGGGGCCAACGTCCTGACTTTC. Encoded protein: CAISGLWSGSTGANVLTF.

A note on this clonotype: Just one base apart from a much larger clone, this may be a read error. The CDR3 DNA sequence: TGTGCCAGCAGCATTAGATCCGGGGGCTCCGGCAATGAGCAGTTCTTC. Its translation is CASSIRSGGSGNEQFF. This sequence joins TRBV7-6 and TRBJ2-1, with D perhaps being TRBD1 or TRBD2 (6 bases each). The V gene lost 5 bases and the J gene lost 6 bases, with 20 bases spanning the gap. This CDR3 contains 16 residues. Per germline, CDR1 SGHVS and CDR2 FNYEAQ.

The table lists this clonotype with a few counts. The CDR3 is CASSFVGSAGELFF. The CDR3 coding sequence is TGTGCCAGCAGTTTCGTAGGGTCAGCCGGGGAGCTGTTTTTT. V gene TRBV28 combines with J gene TRBJ2-2; D is ambiguous. This CDR3 has 14 residues. CDR1 is MDHEN and CDR2 is SYDVKM in the germline V gene. V was trimmed by 3 bases and J by 6 bases, leaving 11 bases between them.

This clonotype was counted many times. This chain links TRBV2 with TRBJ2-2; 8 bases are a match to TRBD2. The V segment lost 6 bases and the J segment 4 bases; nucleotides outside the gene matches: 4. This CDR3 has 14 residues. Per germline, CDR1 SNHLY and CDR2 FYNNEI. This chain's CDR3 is CASRAGASTGELFF. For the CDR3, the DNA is TGTGCCAGCAGAGCGGGAGCGAGCACCGGGGAGCTGTTTTTT.

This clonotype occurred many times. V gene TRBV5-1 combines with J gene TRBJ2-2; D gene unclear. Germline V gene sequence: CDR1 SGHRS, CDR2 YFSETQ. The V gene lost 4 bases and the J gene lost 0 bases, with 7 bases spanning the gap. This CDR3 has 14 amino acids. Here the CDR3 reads CASSLYTNTGELFF. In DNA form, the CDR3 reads TGCGCCAGCAGCCTGTATACGAACACCGGGGAGCTGTTTTTT.

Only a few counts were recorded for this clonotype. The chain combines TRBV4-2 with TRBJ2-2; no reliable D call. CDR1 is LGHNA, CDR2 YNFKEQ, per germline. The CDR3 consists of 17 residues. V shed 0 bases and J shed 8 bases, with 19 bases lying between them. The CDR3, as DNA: TGTGCCAGCAGCCAAGATGCGCTAGGTCCGACGCGGGGGGAGCTGTTTTTT. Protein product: CASSQDALGPTRGELFF.

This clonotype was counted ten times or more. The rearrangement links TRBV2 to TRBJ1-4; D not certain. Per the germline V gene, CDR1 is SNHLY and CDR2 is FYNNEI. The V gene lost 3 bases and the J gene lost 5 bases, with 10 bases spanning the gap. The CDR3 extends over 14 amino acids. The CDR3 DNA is TGTGCCAGCAGTGAGGGGTCCAACAATGAAAAACTGTTTTTT. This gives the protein CASSEGSNNEKLFF. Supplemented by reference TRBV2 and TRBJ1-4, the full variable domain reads EPEVTQTPSHQVTQMGQEVILRCVPISNHLYFYWYRQILGQKVEFLVSFYNNEISEKSEIFDDQFSVERPDGSNFTLKIRSTKLEDSAMYFCASSEGSNNEKLFFGSGTQLSVL.

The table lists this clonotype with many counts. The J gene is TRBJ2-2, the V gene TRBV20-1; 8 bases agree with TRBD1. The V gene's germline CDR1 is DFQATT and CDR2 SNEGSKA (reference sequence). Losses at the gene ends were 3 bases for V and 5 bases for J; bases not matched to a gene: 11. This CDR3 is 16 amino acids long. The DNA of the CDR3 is TGCAGTGCTAGGGCCAAGGGACAGGTCGCGACCGGGGAGCTGTTTTTT. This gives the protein CSARAKGQVATGELFF.

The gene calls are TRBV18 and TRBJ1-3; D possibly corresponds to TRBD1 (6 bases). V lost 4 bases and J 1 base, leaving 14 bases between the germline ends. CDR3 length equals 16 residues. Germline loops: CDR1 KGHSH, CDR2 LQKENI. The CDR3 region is CASSLGTGTSGNTIYF. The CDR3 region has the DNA TGTGCCAGCTCACTGGGAACAGGGACTTCTGGAAACACCATATATTTT.

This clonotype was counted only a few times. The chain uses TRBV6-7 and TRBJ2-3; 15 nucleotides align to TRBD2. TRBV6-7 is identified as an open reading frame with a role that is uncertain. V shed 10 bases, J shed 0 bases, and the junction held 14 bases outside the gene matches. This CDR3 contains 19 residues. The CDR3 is CATPGLAGGQRTSTDTQYF. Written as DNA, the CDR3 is TGTGCCACCCCCGGACTAGCGGGGGGGCAGCGAACTAGCACAGATACGCAGTATTTT.

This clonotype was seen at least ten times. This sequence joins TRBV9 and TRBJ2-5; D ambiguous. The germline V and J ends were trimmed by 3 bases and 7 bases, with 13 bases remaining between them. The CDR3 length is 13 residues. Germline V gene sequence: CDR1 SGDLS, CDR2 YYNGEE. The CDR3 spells CASSDRVLGTQYF. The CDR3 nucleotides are TGTGCCAGCAGCGACCGGGTCCTAGGGACCCAGTACTTC.

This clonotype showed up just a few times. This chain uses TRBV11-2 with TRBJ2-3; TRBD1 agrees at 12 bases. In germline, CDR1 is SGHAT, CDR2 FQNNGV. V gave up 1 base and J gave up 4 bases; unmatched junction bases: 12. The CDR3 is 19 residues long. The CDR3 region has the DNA TGTGCCAGCAGCTTAGGGGTACTGGGACAGGGGGCAGGGGCAGATACGCAGTATTTT. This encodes CASSLGVLGQGAGADTQYF.

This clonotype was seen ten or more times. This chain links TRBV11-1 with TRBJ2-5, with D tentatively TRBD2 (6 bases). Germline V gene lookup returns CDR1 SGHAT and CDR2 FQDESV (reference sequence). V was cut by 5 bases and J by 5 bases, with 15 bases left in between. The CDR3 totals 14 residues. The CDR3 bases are TGTGCCAGCAGCCGGATAGGAGGGTATGAGACCCAGTACTTC. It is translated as CASSRIGGYETQYF.

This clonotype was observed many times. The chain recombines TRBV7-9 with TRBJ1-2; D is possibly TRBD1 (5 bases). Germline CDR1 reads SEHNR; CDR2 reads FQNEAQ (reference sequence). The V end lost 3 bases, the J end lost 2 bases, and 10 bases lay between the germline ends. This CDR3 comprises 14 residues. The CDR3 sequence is CASSFSQENYGYTF. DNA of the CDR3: TGTGCCAGCAGCTTTTCACAGGAAAACTATGGCTACACCTTC.

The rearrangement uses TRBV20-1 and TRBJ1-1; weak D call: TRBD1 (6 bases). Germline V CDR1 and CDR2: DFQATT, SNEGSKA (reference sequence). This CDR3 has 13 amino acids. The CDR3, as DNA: TGCAGCCGCTCGAGGACAGCAAACACTGAAGCTTTCTTT. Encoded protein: CSRSRTANTEAFF.